The 9 T cell receptor beta chains below all came from one sample that was sequenced in a study of cytomegalovirus exposure and HLA in healthy donors. Primers: 60 Vbeta forward and 13 Jbeta reverse. Clones were read by immunoSEQ multiplex PCR, and TCRdb kept only the in-frame ones, dropping some. The data contain roughly 110,000 clones, 71% of them singletons. Sequencing used PBMCs. Receptor source: a female donor in good health and CMV-seronegative.

The chain joins TRBV28 to TRBJ2-2, with 11 positions matching TRBD2. This CDR3 region has 16 residues. Germline CDR1 MDHEN, CDR2 SYDVKM. With V trimmed by 7 bases and J by 3 bases, 7 bases remained unmatched. CDR3 coding DNA: TGTGCCAGCACCGAGACTAGCGGGATCGACACCGGGGAGCTGTTTTTT. Protein: CASTETSGIDTGELFF.

This rearrangement joins TRBV6-4 to TRBJ1-3; possibly TRBD1 for D (6 bases). Trimming shortened V by 6 bases and J by 4 bases, and 22 bases separated the two germline ends. CDR1 is MRHNA, CDR2 SNTAGT, per germline. CDR3 length equals 17 residues. The CDR3 loop reads CASSHEPRGSSGNTIYF. CDR3 coding DNA: TGTGCCAGCAGCCACGAACCCAGGGGATCCTCGGGAAACACCATATATTTT.

The chain is built from TRBV13 and TRBJ2-7; D might be TRBD2 (6 bases). V lost 5 bases, J lost 5 bases, and 13 bases lay in between. Germline CDR1 is PRHDT and CDR2 is FYEKMQ (reference sequence). This CDR3 contains 13 residues. DNA of the CDR3: TGTGCCAGCAGCGCGGGACTTCCCAACGAGCAGTACTTC. Residues: CASSAGLPNEQYF.

The V call is TRBV19, the J call TRBJ1-2; D gene unclear. Germline V gene lookup returns CDR1 LNHDA and CDR2 SQIVND (reference sequence). The V gene lost 0 bases and the J gene lost 2 bases, with 7 bases spanning the gap. This CDR3 has 14 amino acids. The CDR3 here is CASSIDPGNYGYTF. The CDR3 region has the DNA TGTGCCAGTAGTATAGACCCGGGGAACTATGGCTACACCTTC.

The V gene is TRBV5-1, the J gene TRBJ1-5; a weak D match, TRBD1 (5 bases). CDR1 is SGHRS, CDR2 YFSETQ, per germline. This CDR3 has 14 residues. V lost 4 bases to trimming and J lost 2 bases, with 10 bases between them. The CDR3 reads CASSPAGGNQPQHF. Written as DNA, the CDR3 is TGCGCCAGCAGCCCCGCGGGGGGCAATCAGCCCCAGCATTTT.

The chain uses TRBV5-1 and TRBJ2-2; 10 nucleotides line up with TRBD1. Germline CDR1 is SGHRS and CDR2 is YFSETQ. This CDR3 comprises 16 residues. V was clipped by 4 bases and J by 7 bases; unmatched bases: 10. The CDR3: CASSLRDRGYGGELFF. The CDR3 DNA follows: TGCGCCAGCAGCCTCCGGGACAGGGGTTATGGCGGGGAGCTGTTTTTT.

The CDR3 DNA reads TGTGCCAGCAGCTTAGACAGGGGCTTGTCCTATGGCTACACCTTC. This translates into CASSLDRGLSYGYTF. V is TRBV13 and J is TRBJ1-2; 7 nucleotides agree with TRBD1. Germline CDR1 PRHDT, CDR2 FYEKMQ (reference sequence). The V segment lost 1 base and the J segment 4 bases; nucleotides outside the gene matches: 6. This CDR3 is built from 15 residues.

The chain joins TRBV28 to TRBJ2-7, with 12 positions matching TRBD2. CDR1 and CDR2 (germline): MDHEN, SYDVKM. V shed 4 bases, J shed 4 bases, and the junction held 5 bases outside the gene matches. CDR3 length: 15 residues. The DNA of the CDR3 is TGTGCCAGCAGTTCCCCTAGCGGGAGGGAATACGAGCAGTACTTC. It yields the protein CASSSPSGREYEQYF.

This rearrangement joins TRBV29-1 to TRBJ1-1; D is uncertain. Trimming shortened V by 5 bases and J by 1 base, and 5 bases separated the two germline ends. Per germline, CDR1 SQVTM and CDR2 ANQGSEA. The CDR3 extends over 11 amino acids. As DNA, the CDR3 is TGCAGCGTTTACAGGAACACTGAAGCTTTCTTT. Translation gives CSVYRNTEAFF.